This paragraph reports one T cell receptor (beta chain). This entry comes from a study of blood T cell repertoires in COVID-19. The authors' processing: Estimation of nucleated cell counts was performed using reference gene primer amplification. Here immunoSEQ multiplex PCR was the method, and the copy in TCRdb shows in-frame clones only, minus some. V and J calls and clone size follow that table, whereas D and trimming were derived from the DNA. The sample lists tens of thousands of clones; roughly 77% were seen once. The CDR3 length is 15 residues. Deletions cut 4 bases from V and 0 bases from J, with 13 bases between.

V and J are TRBV5-3 and TRBJ1-1; maybe TRBD1 (5 bases). TRBV5-3 is an ORF for which the function is uncertain. The sequenced material came from peripheral blood. The sequence was obtained from a woman aged 70 to 79 with acute or convalescent COVID-19. For the CDR3, the DNA is TGTGCCAGAAGCCATCCGCAGGACATGAACACTGAAGCTTTCTTT. Translating gives CARSHPQDMNTEAFF.